The entry that follows covers one T cell receptor (beta chain) sequence. These data are taken from a study of CD8 T cells in Susac syndrome. The V segment lost 4 bases and the J segment 0 bases; nucleotides outside the gene matches: 7. Germline V gene lookup returns CDR1 LGHDT and CDR2 YNNKEL (reference sequence). The CDR3 consists of 16 residues. Random hexamers were used to reverse transcribe about 0.45 to 1 ug of RNA. TCRdb analysed the immunoSEQ multiplex PCR reads with MiXCR anew, one entry per CDR3 protein. The repertoire holds 140,000 or so distinct CDR3 sequences, with around 95% as singletons.

The V call is TRBV3-1, the J call TRBJ2-7; 9 bases line up with TRBD2. The receptor's source is a human donor with multiple sclerosis. The specimen was CD4+ T cells from PBMCs. CDR3 bases: TGTGCCAGCAGCCCTAGAGCGGGAGGCCACTCCTACGAGCAGTACTTC. It translates to CASSPRAGGHSYEQYF.